Listed below are T cell receptor beta chains from one sample, sequenced in a study of Ad26.COV2.S vaccination and SARS-CoV-2 variants. TCRdb's copy holds only in-frame clones and misses some; the assay was immunoSEQ multiplex PCR. The profile shows around 300,000 clones, about 90% of them singletons. The sample in question was peripheral blood, obtained in a trial of Ad26.COV2.S vaccine versus placebo. The receptors shown here come from a person between 18 and 65 years old who received the Ad26.COV2.S COVID-19 vaccine or a placebo. Both conserved end residues are part of each CDR3. D genes are given only for firm matches. A row's size may be missing; if present it is once, few, many or a size class.

>TRBD1|TRBV7-8|11|once|TRBJ1-1
CASSPGGWAFF
TGTGCCAGCAGCCCAGGGGGGTGGGCTTTCTTT
>.|TRBV3-1/TRBV3-2|14|.|TRBJ1-1
CASSQALMNTEAFF
TGTGCCAGCAGCCAAGCACTCATGAACACTGAAGCTTTCTTT
>.|TRBV13|17|.|TRBJ1-2
CASSLSSLGQLNYGYTF
TGTGCCAGCAGCTTATCCTCATTGGGTCAACTAAACTATGGCTACACCTTC
>TRBD1|TRBV4-1|16|.|TRBJ2-2
CASSQRDRGSAGELFF
TGCGCCAGCAGCCAGCGGGACAGGGGATCGGCCGGGGAGCTGTTTTTT
>TRBD1|TRBV7-2|14|.|TRBJ1-5
CASSYRDRRLPQHF
TGTGCCAGCAGCTATCGGGACAGAAGGCTTCCCCAGCATTTT
>.|TRBV6-5|14|.|TRBJ1-5
CASSYSEHYQPQHF
TGTGCCAGCAGTTACTCAGAACACTATCAGCCCCAGCATTTT
>.|TRBV11-3|14|.|TRBJ2-7
CASSLEAGSYEQYF
TGTGCCAGCAGCTTAGAAGCCGGCTCCTACGAGCAGTACTTC
>.|TRBV19|14|.|TRBJ1-2
CASKSSGMGYGYTF
TGTGCCAGTAAATCCTCAGGGATGGGCTATGGCTACACCTTC
>.|TRBV18|15|.|TRBJ1-2
CASSPPRASFYGYTF
TGTGCCAGCTCACCCCCCAGGGCGAGCTTTTATGGCTACACCTTC
>.|TRBV6-1|13|.|TRBJ1-5
CASSEGFRQPQHF
TGTGCCAGCAGTGAGGGGTTTAGGCAGCCCCAGCATTTT
>.|TRBV6-6|16|.|TRBJ2-4
CASSYQGIVGKNIQYF
TGTGCCAGCAGTTACCAGGGGATTGTCGGCAAAAACATTCAGTACTTC
>.|TRBV7-2|15|.|TRBJ2-2
CASSLRGANTGELFF
TGTGCCAGCAGCTTAAGAGGTGCGAACACCGGGGAGCTGTTTTTT
>TRBD1|TRBV7-9|16|.|TRBJ2-2
CASSSRDRENTGELFF
TGTGCCAGCAGCAGCCGGGACAGGGAAAACACCGGGGAGCTGTTTTTT
>.|TRBV7-2|14|.|TRBJ2-7
CASSPAWDSYEQYF
TGTGCCAGCAGCCCCGCCTGGGATAGCTACGAGCAGTACTTC
>.|TRBV27|13|.|TRBJ2-2
CASSLGETGELFF
TGTGCCAGCAGTTTGGGGGAGACCGGGGAGCTGTTTTTT
>TRBD1|TRBV3-1/TRBV3-2|14|.|TRBJ2-7
CASSQVFSGGEQYF
TGTGCCAGCAGCCAAGTTTTTTCAGGGGGCGAGCAGTACTTC
>.|TRBV4-2|18|.|TRBJ2-2
CASSQDGGGLANTGELFF
TGTGCCAGCAGCCAAGACGGAGGTGGGCTAGCGAACACCGGGGAGCTGTTTTTT
>.|TRBV10-1|12|.|TRBJ1-6
CASSDPNSPLHF
TGCGCCAGCAGTGACCCCAATTCACCCCTCCACTTT
>.|TRBV7-9|19|.|TRBJ1-1
CASSAQRSRAGRLNTEAFF
TGTGCCAGCAGCGCGCAGAGGAGTAGGGCAGGAAGATTGAACACTGAAGCTTTCTTT
>.|TRBV27|13|.|TRBJ1-1
CASSSPMNTEAFF
TGTGCCAGCAGTTCACCGATGAACACTGAAGCTTTCTTT
>.|TRBV19|15|.|TRBJ2-1
CASSIRGDGYNEQFF
TGTGCCAGTAGTATAAGGGGGGACGGCTACAATGAGCAGTTCTTC
>.|TRBV3-1/TRBV3-2|15|.|TRBJ2-7
CASSSRDFHSYEQYF
TGTGCCAGTAGCTCCCGGGACTTCCACTCCTACGAGCAGTACTTC
>.|TRBV11-2|15|.|TRBJ2-2
CASSSRDTDTGELFF
TGTGCCAGCAGCTCTCGTGATACCGACACCGGGGAGCTGTTTTTT
>.|TRBV7-8|13|.|TRBJ2-3
CASSPLRPDTQYF
TGTGCCAGCAGCCCCCTAAGGCCAGATACGCAGTATTTT
>.|TRBV6-5|13|.|TRBJ2-5
CAGHLTLAETQYF
TGTGCCGGTCACCTGACCCTAGCGGAGACCCAGTACTTC
>.|TRBV3-1/TRBV3-2|14|once|TRBJ2-5
CASSQFGGEETQYF
TGTGCCAGCAGCCAATTTGGGGGTGAGGAGACCCAGTACTTC
>TRBD1|TRBV9|16|.|TRBJ1-1
CASSVATGEMNTEAFF
TGTGCCAGCAGCGTAGCCACAGGGGAAATGAACACTGAAGCTTTCTTT
>TRBD2|TRBV11-3|15|.|TRBJ2-5
CASSPLLAIQETQYF
TGTGCCAGCAGCCCGTTACTAGCGATTCAAGAGACCCAGTACTTC
>TRBD2|TRBV5-6|16|.|TRBJ2-2
CASSFLAGADTGELFF
TGTGCCAGCAGCTTCTTAGCGGGGGCCGACACCGGGGAGCTGTTTTTT
>TRBD1|TRBV7-9|17|.|TRBJ2-6
CASTSSGQGFGANVLTF
TGTGCCAGCACCTCCTCCGGACAGGGATTTGGGGCCAACGTCCTGACTTTC
>.|TRBV5-8|15|.|TRBJ2-1
CASIGVKSSYNEQFF
TGTGCCAGCATCGGGGTCAAGAGCTCCTACAATGAGCAGTTCTTC
>.|TRBV7-3|16|.|TRBJ2-1
CASSLTLAGWGNEQFF
TGTGCCAGCAGCTTAACTTTAGCAGGATGGGGGAATGAGCAGTTCTTC
>.|TRBV11-2|14|.|TRBJ1-2
CASSLGETGYGYTF
TGTGCCAGCAGCTTAGGGGAGACGGGCTATGGCTACACCTTC
>.|TRBV28|11|.|TRBJ2-5
CASSSGETQYF
TGTGCCAGCAGTTCAGGGGAGACCCAGTACTTC
>.|TRBV12-3/TRBV12-4|12|many|TRBJ2-3
CASSPTTDTQYF
TGTGCCAGCAGTCCAACAACAGATACGCAGTATTTT
>.|TRBV5-1|13|.|TRBJ2-3
CASTQGLADTQYF
TGCGCCTCCACACAGGGACTGGCCGATACGCAGTATTTT
>TRBD1|TRBV4-3|17|.|TRBJ2-2
CASSQYSRAGGTGELFF
TGCGCCAGCAGCCAATATTCGAGGGCAGGGGGTACCGGGGAGCTGTTTTTT
>TRBD1|TRBV19|15|.|TRBJ2-1
CASSMSDRGLNEQFF
TGTGCCAGTAGTATGAGTGACAGGGGGCTCAATGAGCAGTTCTTC
>.|TRBV9|16|once|TRBJ1-2
CASSKDLTGLNYGYTF
TGTGCCAGCAGTAAGGATTTAACAGGGTTGAACTATGGCTACACCTTC
>.|TRBV12-5|17|.|TRBJ1-6
CASGPPGQTLYNSPLHF
TGTGCTAGTGGTCCCCCCGGGCAGACACTCTATAATTCACCCCTCCACTTT
>.|TRBV11-2|17|.|TRBJ2-3
CASSPRGGATSTDTQYF
TGTGCCAGCAGCCCTAGGGGCGGGGCCACTAGCACAGATACGCAGTATTTT
>.|TRBV6-6|12|.|TRBJ2-5
CASSPLQETQYF
TGTGCCAGCAGCCCCTTACAAGAGACCCAGTACTTC
>TRBD1|TRBV4-3|15|.|TRBJ1-1
CASSQPRDRGGEAFF
TGCGCCAGCAGCCAACCCCGGGACAGGGGAGGTGAAGCTTTCTTT
>.|TRBV6-5|12|.|TRBJ2-7
CASSYSNHEQYF
TGTGCCAGCAGTTACTCGAACCACGAGCAGTACTTC
>TRBD1|TRBV11-2|16|.|TRBJ1-1
CASSSPSGQGNTEAFF
TGTGCCAGCAGCTCACCCAGCGGACAGGGGAACACTGAAGCTTTCTTT
>.|TRBV6-5|12|.|TRBJ2-1
CASWGRANEQFF
TGTGCCAGCTGGGGTCGGGCCAATGAGCAGTTCTTC
>.|TRBV27|12|.|TRBJ2-1
CASSWGGREQFF
TGTGCCAGCAGTTGGGGGGGCCGGGAGCAGTTCTTC
>.|TRBV19|15|few|TRBJ2-2
CATKKIGTDTGELFF
TGTGCCACGAAAAAGATCGGGACGGACACCGGGGAGCTGTTTTTT
>TRBD2|TRBV19|14|.|TRBJ2-3
CASMGLAGTDTQYF
TGTGCCAGTATGGGACTAGCGGGCACAGATACGCAGTATTTT
>.|TRBV7-3|16|once|TRBJ2-2
CASSLQSPRSTGELFF
TGTGCCAGCAGCTTACAATCCCCAAGGAGCACCGGGGAGCTGTTTTTT